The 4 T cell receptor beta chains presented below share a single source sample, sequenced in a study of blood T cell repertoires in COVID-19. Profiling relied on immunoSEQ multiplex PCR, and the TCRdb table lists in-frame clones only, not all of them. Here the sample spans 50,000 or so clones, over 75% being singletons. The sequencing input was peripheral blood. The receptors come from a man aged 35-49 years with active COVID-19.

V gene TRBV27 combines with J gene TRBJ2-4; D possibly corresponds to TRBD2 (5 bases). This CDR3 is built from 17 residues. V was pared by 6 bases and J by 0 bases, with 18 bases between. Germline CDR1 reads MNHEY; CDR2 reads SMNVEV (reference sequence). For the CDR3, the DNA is TGTGCCAGCAGCGCAAGCGGACGAACTAGAGCCAAAAACATTCAGTACTTC. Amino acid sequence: CASSASGRTRAKNIQYF.

This CDR3 is CASSSAYRETHANEKLFF. Written as DNA, the CDR3 is TGTGCCAGCAGCTCAGCCTACAGGGAGACACACGCTAATGAAAAACTGTTTTTT. The chain joins TRBV7-9 to TRBJ1-4, with D possibly TRBD1 on 6 matching bases. CDR1 SEHNR and CDR2 FQNEAQ come from the germline V gene (reference sequence). Trimming cost V 4 bases and J 3 bases, with 21 bases left between them. This CDR3 is built from 18 residues.

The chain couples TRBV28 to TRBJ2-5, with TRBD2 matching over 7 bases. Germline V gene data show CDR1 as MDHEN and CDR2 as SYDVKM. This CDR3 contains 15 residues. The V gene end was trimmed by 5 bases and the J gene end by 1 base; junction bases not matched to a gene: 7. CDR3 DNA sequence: TGTGCCAGCAGTCCCCGGCGGGGGTTCCAAGAGACCCAGTACTTC. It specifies CASSPRRGFQETQYF.

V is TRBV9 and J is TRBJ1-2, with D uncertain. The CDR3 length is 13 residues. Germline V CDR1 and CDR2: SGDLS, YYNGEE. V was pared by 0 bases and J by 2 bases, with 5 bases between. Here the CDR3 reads CASSVDTNYGYTF. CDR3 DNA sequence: TGTGCCAGCAGCGTAGACACCAACTATGGCTACACCTTC.